The next 20 T cell receptor beta chains were all read from a single sample in a study of blood T cells in healthy people across ages. The second PCR ran about 6 to 12 cycles with a sample-barcoded 5' primer and J-beta primers. From the 5' RACE reads, TCRdb called clonotypes with MiXCR, one entry per CDR3 protein. The data hold around 1,000,000 distinct CDR3 sequences, with around 27% observed a single time. These data were likewise used in another study, on T cells of mothers and their children.

Sequenced input: blood. These receptors were taken from a girl aged 2-10 years in good health.

This clonotype has just a few counts. The chain links TRBV12-3 or TRBV12-4 to TRBJ1-2; D uncertain. The ends were cut back, 3 bases at V and 8 bases at J, with 19 bases in the middle. The CDR3 sequence is 15 residues long. CDR3 in amino acids: CASSFNPRGGYGYTF. The DNA of the CDR3 is TGTGCCAGCAGTTTTAACCCCCGAGGAGGATACGGCTACACCTTC.

The chain employs TRBV6-6 and TRBJ2-7; TRBD2 might be the D (6 bases). Trimming stripped 7 bases from V and 0 bases from J, with 10 bases between. Germline V gene lookup returns CDR1 MNHNY and CDR2 SVGAGI (reference sequence). CDR3 length: 13 amino acids. CDR3 sequence reads: CASTSDYSYEQYF. CDR3 in DNA: TGTGCCAGCACTTCGGACTACTCCTACGAGCAGTACTTC.

V and J are TRBV12-3 or TRBV12-4 and TRBJ1-4, with unresolved D. This CDR3 is built from 12 residues. Trimming left V 5 bases short and J 3 bases short, with 4 bases between. The CDR3 nucleotides read TGTGCCAGCAGTCCTTCTAATGAAAAACTGTTTTTT. Translating it yields CASSPSNEKLFF.

The CDR3 is CAWRDFEQYF. The CDR3 DNA reads TGTGCCTGGCGCGATTTCGAGCAGTACTTC. The chain carries TRBV30 and TRBJ2-7; D gene unclear. The CDR3 is made up of 10 amino acids. V was trimmed by 5 bases and J by 6 bases, leaving 8 bases between them. CDR1 is GTSNPN, CDR2 SVGIG, per germline (reference sequence).

V usage is TRBV15 and J usage is TRBJ2-3; the D is unclear. The V gene lost 1 base and the J gene lost 4 bases, with 3 bases spanning the gap. Looked up from germline, CDR1 is LNHNV and CDR2 is YYDKDF (reference sequence). CDR3 length equals 12 residues. The CDR3 bases are TGTGCCACCAGCAGAGCCTCAGATACGCAGTATTTT. Its translation: CATSRASDTQYF.

The gene calls are TRBV11-2 and TRBJ2-5; unclear D gene. The CDR3 consists of 15 residues. Germline CDR1 is SGHAT and CDR2 is FQNNGV. The germline V and J ends were trimmed by 5 bases and 2 bases, with 15 bases remaining between them. CDR3 region: CASSPRVSIQETQYF. For the CDR3, the DNA is TGTGCCAGCAGCCCCCGGGTCAGTATACAAGAGACCCAGTACTTC.

This clonotype has a handful of counts. The genes are TRBV15 and TRBJ2-7; D is possibly TRBD2 (5 bases). V was shortened by 5 bases and J by 3 bases, with 23 bases between the two germline ends. Germline V gives CDR1 LNHNV, CDR2 YYDKDF (reference sequence). The CDR3 is 17 residues long. The CDR3 region has the DNA TGTGCCACCAGCGAGCCATTGTTACAAGCGGAGAGCTACGAGCAGTACTTC. Translated, it gives CATSEPLLQAESYEQYF.

V gene TRBV20-1 combines with J gene TRBJ1-2; tentatively, D is TRBD1 (6 bases). V lost 6 bases and J lost 4, with 15 bases in between. In germline, CDR1 is DFQATT, CDR2 SNEGSKA (reference sequence). This CDR3 is built from 13 residues. CDR3 nucleotide sequence: TGCAGTGCCCGAGAGGGGGGTAGCTATGGCTACACCTTC. Amino acids: CSAREGGSYGYTF.

The V gene is TRBV29-1, the J gene TRBJ2-1, with a possible D match to TRBD2 (6 bases). Germline V gene sequence: CDR1 SQVTM, CDR2 ANQGSEA. The CDR3 is made up of 15 amino acids. The V gene lost 6 bases and the J gene lost 2 bases, with 17 bases spanning the gap. For the CDR3, the DNA is TGCAGCGTATCCTTCGGGGGAGGACCCTACAATGAGCAGTTCTTC. It codes for CSVSFGGGPYNEQFF.

The chain has TRBV12-3 or TRBV12-4 and TRBJ2-3, with D perhaps being TRBD1 or TRBD2 (5 bases each). V lost 6 bases and J lost 4, with 14 bases in between. The CDR3 has 14 amino acids. The CDR3 DNA is TGTGCCAGCAGGTTTAGGGACCGCTCAGATACGCAGTATTTT. Translating gives CASRFRDRSDTQYF.

As regards this clonotype: Sequence at one end of the junction differs from germline and may be a read error. J is TRBJ2-4 and V is TRBV20-1; D is undetermined. The CDR3 totals 11 residues. CDR1 and CDR2 from the germline V gene are DFQATT and SNEGSKA (reference sequence). CDR3 sequence: CSARVDTIRYF. The DNA for the CDR3 is TGCAGTGCTAGAGTAGATACCATTCGGTACTTC.

The sample holds a few counts of this clonotype. The V gene is TRBV4-1, the J gene TRBJ2-3, with D maybe TRBD1 (5 bases). V was shortened by 0 bases and J by 5 bases, with 18 bases between the two germline ends. This CDR3 comprises 17 residues. Germline CDR1 reads MGHRA; CDR2 reads YSYEKL. The CDR3 reads CASSQDLLFLQGDTQYF. CDR3 in DNA: TGCGCCAGCAGCCAAGACCTTCTATTCCTGCAGGGAGATACGCAGTATTTT.

This clonotype occurred a few times. This sequence joins TRBV10-1 and TRBJ1-1; D uncertain. This CDR3 spans 13 amino acids. The V end was cut by 3 bases, the J end by 4 bases, with 9 bases between. Germline-derived CDR1 and CDR2 are WNHNN and SYGVQD (reference sequence). In nucleotides, the CDR3 is TGCGCCAGCAGTGACTTCCGCGGCACTGAAGCTTTCTTT. Protein sequence: CASSDFRGTEAFF.

The genes are TRBV29-1 and TRBJ2-5, with 7 bases that match TRBD2. J gave up 5 bases and V 5 bases, and 8 bases lay outside the gene matches. The length of the CDR3 is 13 residues. The germline gives CDR1 SQVTM, CDR2 ANQGSEA. This CDR3 reads CSVSRTGRETQYF. The CDR3 nucleotides read TGCAGCGTTTCCCGGACCGGGAGGGAGACCCAGTACTTC.

In its sample, this clonotype was seen many times. V gene TRBV12-3 or TRBV12-4 combines with J gene TRBJ2-2; D is unresolved. This CDR3 region has 12 residues. V was trimmed by 3 bases and J by 6 bases, leaving 5 bases between them. The CDR3 DNA reads as TGTGCCAGCAGTTTTACTCCCGGGGAGCTGTTTTTT. As protein: CASSFTPGELFF.

This clonotype came up a few times. Here the CDR3 DNA reads TGTGCCAGCAGCTTAGACGGGGGAAAAGAGACCCAGTACTTC. It yields the protein CASSLDGGKETQYF. The chain joins TRBV7-2 to TRBJ2-5; D possibly corresponds to TRBD2 (6 bases). With 1 base removed from V and 3 bases from J, the gap between germline ends came to 9 bases. CDR1 is SGHTA, CDR2 FQGNSA, per germline. This CDR3 has 14 residues.

V and J are TRBV20-1 and TRBJ1-2, with TRBD1 matching 7 bases. The V segment lost 5 bases and the J segment 4 bases; nucleotides outside the gene matches: 10. The CDR3 is 14 residues long. The germline V gene has CDR1 DFQATT and CDR2 SNEGSKA (reference sequence). The CDR3 DNA follows: TGCAGTGCTTTCATTCAGGGGGGGAGCTATGGCTACACCTTC. It is translated as CSAFIQGGSYGYTF.

The chain recombines TRBV29-1 with TRBJ2-3, with 7 nucleotides matching TRBD1. Germline CDR1 reads SQVTM; CDR2 reads ANQGSEA. J gave up 4 bases and V 4 bases, and 11 bases lay outside the gene matches. This CDR3 is built from 15 residues. The CDR3 spells CSVGAPGGFPDTQYF. In DNA form, the CDR3 reads TGCAGCGTTGGAGCGCCAGGGGGATTCCCAGATACGCAGTATTTT.

The chain joins TRBV24-1 to TRBJ2-1; 7 bases align to TRBD1. From germline, CDR1 is KGHDR and CDR2 SFDVKD. V shed 1 base, J shed 5 bases, and the junction held 4 bases outside the gene matches. The CDR3 covers 15 residues. The CDR3: CATSDFRQGDNEQFF. In DNA form, the CDR3 reads TGTGCCACCAGTGATTTTAGGCAGGGGGACAATGAGCAGTTCTTC.

The rearrangement joins TRBV28 to TRBJ2-7; the match to TRBD1 covers 11 bases. The CDR3 is 14 residues long. Germline CDR1 reads MDHEN; CDR2 reads SYDVKM. V shed 1 base and J 7 bases; nucleotides not matched to a gene: 3. This CDR3 is CASSLSGTGGEQYF. CDR3 DNA sequence: TGTGCCAGCAGTTTATCTGGGACAGGGGGAGAGCAGTACTTC. The full variable domain, in which reference TRBV28 and TRBJ2-7 provide the parts outside the CDR3, is DVKVTQSSRYLVKRTGEKVFLECVQDMDHENMFWYRQDPGLGLRLIYFSYDVKMKEKGDIPEGYSVSREKKERFSLILESASTNQTSMYLCASSLSGTGGEQYFGPGTRLTVT.